These 2 T cell receptor beta chains came from one sample sequenced in a study of CD8 T cells in Susac syndrome. With random hexamers, roughly 0.5 to 1 ug RNA was reverse transcribed. TCRdb used MiXCR to reprocess the immunoSEQ multiplex PCR reads, holding one entry per CDR3 protein. The sample includes fewer than 85,000 distinct CDR3 sequences, around 93% of them seen just once. Sequencing used CD8+ T cells from PBMCs. These receptors originate from a human donor with Susac syndrome.

This chain links TRBV20-1 with TRBJ2-1, with TRBD2 matching 10 bases. The CDR3 loop spans 15 amino acids. Germline V gene data show CDR1 as DFQATT and CDR2 as SNEGSKA (reference sequence). V was pared by 4 bases and J by 8 bases, with 11 bases of the junction left unmatched. CDR3 nucleotides: TGCAGTGCTATTAGGCTAGCGGGAGAAAATGATGAGCAGTTCTTC. It translates to CSAIRLAGENDEQFF.

The rearrangement joins TRBV9 to TRBJ2-7, with 11 bases identical to TRBD2. The trim removed 2 bases at V and 7 bases at J, leaving 5 bases unmatched. Germline CDR1 is SGDLS and CDR2 is YYNGEE. This CDR3 is 14 amino acids long. In DNA form, the CDR3 reads TGTGCCAGCAGCGTCGGGACTAGCGGTTTGGAGCAGTACTTC. Residues: CASSVGTSGLEQYF.